Presented here are 23 T cell receptor beta chains from one specimen sequenced in a study of cytomegalovirus exposure and HLA in healthy donors. 13 Jbeta primers and 60 Vbeta primers were used for the PCR. The data were produced by immunoSEQ multiplex PCR, yet TCRdb's version contains in-frame clones alone and is incomplete. The repertoire holds approximately 110,000 clones, with 73% as singletons. Sample: PBMCs. The receptor source for this set is a woman aged 40 to 55 in good health and CMV-seronegative.

This chain connects TRBV28 to TRBJ1-1, with 8 bases aligning to TRBD1. The CDR3 contains 15 residues. From germline, CDR1 is MDHEN and CDR2 SYDVKM. Trimming took 5 bases from V and 5 from J; bases not matched to a gene: 10. Here the CDR3 DNA reads TGTGCCAGCAGTCCCCACGACAGGGGAGGGACTGAAGCTTTCTTT. Protein product: CASSPHDRGGTEAFF.

This chain links TRBV2 with TRBJ2-7, with a weak D call TRBD1 (6 bases). The germline CDR1 and CDR2 sequences are SNHLY and FYNNEI. V lost 7 bases, J lost 2 bases, and 15 bases lay in between. The CDR3 covers 14 residues. The CDR3 region has the DNA TGTGCCAGCAAGGGGGTAGCGCGACCCTACGAGCAGTACTTC. Protein: CASKGVARPYEQYF.

This clone was observed a few times. The V call is TRBV18, the J call TRBJ1-3, with D perhaps TRBD1 (5 bases). The CDR3 totals 16 residues. The germline V and J ends were trimmed by 6 bases and 2 bases, with 17 bases remaining between them. CDR1 and CDR2 (germline): KGHSH, LQKENI. Here the CDR3 reads CASSPGAGGAGNTIYF. The CDR3 nucleotides are TGTGCCAGCTCGCCTGGAGCCGGAGGGGCTGGAAACACCATATATTTT.

The V and J genes are TRBV5-1 and TRBJ2-5; 8 nucleotides line up with TRBD1. The end of the DNA is better explained by TRBJ2-7, so the J call may be wrong. The CDR3 extends over 16 amino acids. Germline CDR1 SGHRS, CDR2 YFSETQ. The CDR3 loop is CASSTLSRGLTYEQYF. CDR3 sequence (DNA): TGCGCCAGCAGCACCCTGAGCAGGGGGCTCACCTACGAGCAGTACTTC.

The chain recombines TRBV5-4 with TRBJ2-1, with TRBD2 matching 9 bases. The CDR3 loop spans 15 amino acids. Losses at the gene ends were 4 bases for V and 6 bases for J; bases not matched to a gene: 8. Germline-derived CDR1 and CDR2 are SGHNT and YYREEE (reference sequence). CDR3 bases: TGTGCCAGCAGCATCGGGACTAGCCAGGGCAATGAGCAGTTCTTC. It yields the protein CASSIGTSQGNEQFF.

A few counts support this clone. This chain links TRBV19 with TRBJ2-2; weak D call: TRBD2 (5 bases). Germline V gives CDR1 LNHDA, CDR2 SQIVND (reference sequence). Trimming cost V 2 bases and J 4 bases, with 11 bases left between them. The CDR3 is 15 amino acids. DNA for the CDR3: TGTGCCAGTAGTATAACGGGGTTTCGCACCGGGGAGCTGTTTTTT. Its translation: CASSITGFRTGELFF.

Here the CDR3 DNA reads TGTGCCAGCAGCCAGGGGAGGGCGGGGGTCACAGATACGCAGTATTTT. Its protein product is CASSQGRAGVTDTQYF. This chain connects TRBV4-2 to TRBJ2-3; TRBD2 matches at 7 bases. This CDR3 has 16 residues. The germline CDR1 and CDR2 sequences are LGHNA and YNFKEQ. After removal of 3 bases from V and 2 bases from J, the junction contained 8 bases not matched to a gene.

The genes are TRBV28 and TRBJ2-2; perhaps TRBD2 as D (6 bases). The CDR3 sequence is 15 residues long. Trimming cost V 6 bases and J 3 bases, with 14 bases left between them. Germline-derived CDR1 and CDR2 are MDHEN and SYDVKM. CDR3 DNA sequence: TGTGCCAGCAGCCGACGGGGACTGGACACCGGGGAGCTGTTTTTT. Translation gives CASSRRGLDTGELFF.

The chain recombines TRBV18 with TRBJ2-1; D gene ambiguous. This CDR3 spans 15 amino acids. Germline V gives CDR1 KGHSH, CDR2 LQKENI. V lost 0 bases to trimming and J lost 0 bases, with 6 bases between them. CDR3 amino acids: CASSPPLSSYNEQFF. CDR3 nucleotide sequence: TGTGCCAGCTCACCACCGCTGAGCTCCTACAATGAGCAGTTCTTC.

The rearrangement uses TRBV5-5 and TRBJ1-3; TRBD1 might be the D (5 bases). The V gene's germline CDR1 is SGHKS and CDR2 YYEKEE (reference sequence). V lost 0 bases to trimming and J lost 0 bases, with 10 bases between them. The CDR3 contains 16 residues. The CDR3 region is CASSLATGSSGNTIYF. The CDR3 bases are TGTGCCAGCAGCTTGGCTACAGGTTCCTCTGGAAACACCATATATTTT.

This clone was seen only once. The rearrangement links TRBV19 to TRBJ2-5, with D possibly TRBD2 on 5 matching bases. CDR3 size: 15 residues. V lost 10 bases and J lost 3, with 21 bases in between. Per germline, CDR1 LNHDA and CDR2 SQIVND (reference sequence). CDR3 loop: CATQVEGVAKETQYF. The DNA of the CDR3 is TGTGCCACCCAGGTCGAGGGTGTCGCTAAAGAGACCCAGTACTTC.

In this sample, this clone turned up a few times. The chain is built from TRBV6-7 and TRBJ2-7; TRBD1 matches at 8 bases. TRBV6-7 is recorded as an ORF, its role being uncertain. The J segment lost 4 bases and the V segment lost 2 bases, leaving 10 bases of the junction unmatched. The CDR3 length is 16 residues. The chain's CDR3 is CASSYPWNRDRYEQYF. DNA for the CDR3: TGTGCCAGCAGTTACCCCTGGAACAGGGACAGGTACGAGCAGTACTTC.

The rearrangement links TRBV2 to TRBJ2-5; the D is unclear. V was shortened by 1 base and J by 7 bases, with 13 bases between the two germline ends. Germline assignment: CDR1 SNHLY and CDR2 FYNNEI. This CDR3 contains 14 residues. This CDR3 reads CASSEGAIIGTQYF. The CDR3, as DNA: TGTGCCAGCAGTGAAGGGGCCATCATAGGGACCCAGTACTTC.

This clone was counted a single time. The chain links TRBV27 to TRBJ2-2, with TRBD2 matching over 9 bases. V was clipped by 3 bases and J by 7 bases; unmatched bases: 9. CDR3 length equals 16 residues. Per germline, CDR1 MNHEY and CDR2 SMNVEV (reference sequence). The CDR3 DNA sequence: TGTGCCAGCAGTTTCGGAGCGGGGGGCAAAGTCGGGGAGCTGTTTTTT. Protein sequence: CASSFGAGGKVGELFF.

The chain links TRBV5-4 to TRBJ1-2, with D perhaps matching TRBD1 (5 bases). Germline CDR1 reads SGHNT; CDR2 reads YYREEE (reference sequence). Trimming removed 3 bases from V and 4 bases from J, with 13 bases in between. The CDR3 has 14 amino acids. CDR3 region: CASSSGRGVYGYTF. In DNA, the CDR3 is TGTGCCAGCAGCTCCGGGAGGGGCGTCTATGGCTACACCTTC.

V gene TRBV5-1 combines with J gene TRBJ1-4; the D is unclear. This CDR3 spans 14 amino acids. Between the trimmed V and J ends, which lost 0 bases and 6 bases, there was a span of 9 bases. Germline V gene sequence: CDR1 SGHRS, CDR2 YFSETQ. The CDR3 sequence is CASSLGQAHEKLFF. In nucleotides, the CDR3 is TGCGCCAGCAGCTTGGGTCAGGCCCATGAAAAACTGTTTTTT.

This clone was picked up a small number of times. The J gene is TRBJ1-1, the V gene TRBV7-9; tentative D call: TRBD1 (5 bases). V shed 7 bases and J shed 4 bases, with 10 bases lying between them. The CDR3 spans 12 residues. The germline CDR1 and CDR2 sequences are SEHNR and FQNEAQ (reference sequence). The DNA of the CDR3 is TGTGCCAGCACTCAGGGTGGCACTGAAGCTTTCTTT. It is translated as CASTQGGTEAFF. The variable domain in full, with the rest retrieved from reference TRBV7-9 and TRBJ1-1, is DTGVSQNPRHKITKRGQNVTFRCDPISEHNRLYWYRQTLGQGPEFLTYFQNEAQLEKSRLLSDRFSAERPKGSFSTLEIQRTEQGDSAMYLCASTQGGTEAFFGQGTRLTVV.

The rearrangement uses TRBV10-2 and TRBJ2-7; 13 nucleotides align to TRBD2. Germline values: CDR1 WSHSY, CDR2 SAAADI. This CDR3 is built from 17 residues. Germline trimming cut 6 bases from V and 2 bases from J; bases unmatched to any gene: 10. The CDR3 here is CASRGTSGVEITYEQYF. The CDR3 coding sequence is TGCGCCAGCAGAGGGACTAGCGGGGTCGAGATTACCTACGAGCAGTACTTC.

This clone appeared a few times. The chain combines TRBV5-1 with TRBJ2-3, with 9 nucleotides matching TRBD1. The CDR3 is made up of 13 amino acids. J lost 4 bases, V lost 7 bases, and 4 bases had no gene match. The germline gives CDR1 SGHRS, CDR2 YFSETQ. The CDR3 nucleotides are TGCGCCAGCCGGGACAGGGTGTCAGATACGCAGTATTTT. It yields the protein CASRDRVSDTQYF.

The V call is TRBV9, the J call TRBJ2-1; TRBD2 is a possible D gene (6 bases). The CDR3 contains 16 residues. Germline loops: CDR1 SGDLS, CDR2 YYNGEE. Trimming stripped 3 bases from V and 0 bases from J, with 13 bases between. Here the CDR3 DNA reads TGTGCCAGCAGCGCCCTTGGGGGGAGCTCCTACAATGAGCAGTTCTTC. Translating gives CASSALGGSSYNEQFF.

The V and J genes are TRBV7-9 and TRBJ2-7; 11 nucleotides agree with TRBD2. V gave up 5 bases and J gave up 1 base; unmatched junction bases: 4. Germline-derived CDR1 and CDR2 are SEHNR and FQNEAQ (reference sequence). This CDR3 spans 15 amino acids. The DNA of the CDR3 is TGTGCCAGCAGCAGCTGGACTAGCGGGTCCTACGAGCAGTACTTC. Amino acid sequence: CASSSWTSGSYEQYF.

The V and J genes are TRBV27 and TRBJ2-7; D is possibly TRBD1 (6 bases). Germline loops: CDR1 MNHEY, CDR2 SMNVEV (reference sequence). V was cut by 5 bases and J by 0 bases, with 11 bases left in between. The CDR3 loop spans 14 amino acids. The CDR3: CASSVRGGSYEQYF. CDR3 DNA sequence: TGTGCCAGCAGTGTCAGGGGCGGCTCCTACGAGCAGTACTTC.

The CDR3 sequence: CAISESTGGGQPQHF. CDR3 coding DNA: TGTGCCATCAGTGAGTCGACAGGGGGCGGTCAGCCCCAGCATTTT. The genes are TRBV10-3 and TRBJ1-5; 10 bases fit TRBD1. Germline V lookup: CDR1 ENHRY, CDR2 SYGVKD. The CDR3 extends over 15 amino acids. With V trimmed by 0 bases and J by 6 bases, 2 bases remained unmatched.